Below are 27 T cell receptor beta chains sequenced from a single sample in a study of blood T cell repertoires in COVID-19. Assay used: immunoSEQ multiplex PCR; TCRdb lists only in-frame clones, some missing. The sample has a few hundred thousand clones, 70% to 90% seen once; the top ten hold 1.3%. Sequenced: PBMCs or T cells enriched from blood (not recorded which). The origin of the receptors is a man aged 25-45 years who had recovered from COVID-19.

In regard to this clone: This specimen includes other DNA sequences encoding the same CDR3. This rearrangement joins TRBV5-1 to TRBJ1-1, with D tentatively TRBD1 (5 bases). Between the trimmed V and J ends, which lost 0 bases and 4 bases, there was a span of 10 bases. This CDR3 is built from 14 residues. Germline CDR1 and CDR2: SGHRS and YFSETQ. CDR3 in amino acids: CASSLEGGGTEAFF. The CDR3 coding sequence is TGCGCCAGCAGCTTGGAGGGCGGGGGCACTGAAGCTTTCTTT.

The V gene is TRBV30, the J gene TRBJ2-7; D may be TRBD2 (6 bases). Looked up from germline, CDR1 is GTSNPN and CDR2 is SVGIG (reference sequence). V was cut by 3 bases and J by 1 base, with 7 bases left in between. There are 12 residues in the CDR3. CDR3 DNA: TGTGCCTGGAGGGGGACTTCCTACGAGCAGTACTTC. Protein sequence: CAWRGTSYEQYF.

This sequence joins TRBV20-1 and TRBJ1-4, with D unclear. The CDR3 has 11 amino acids. CDR1 DFQATT and CDR2 SNEGSKA come from the germline V gene (reference sequence). The CDR3 DNA reads TGCGGCGGGAGTCGTAATGAAAAACTGTTTTTT. Its protein product is CGGSRNEKLFF.

V and J are TRBV2 and TRBJ2-1; 8 bases map to TRBD2. The ends lost 2 bases at V and 7 bases at J; junction bases unmatched: 7. Germline V lookup: CDR1 SNHLY, CDR2 FYNNEI. This CDR3 region has 15 residues. CDR3 region: CASSERTSMRNEQFF. The CDR3 DNA follows: TGTGCCAGCAGTGAAAGGACTAGCATGAGGAATGAGCAGTTCTTC.

A word on this clone: In the same sample, other DNA sequences code for this CDR3. This chain joins TRBV18 and TRBJ1-2; 8 positions match TRBD1. Germline CDR1 KGHSH, CDR2 LQKENI. The CDR3 consists of 14 residues. V shed 4 bases and J 5 bases; nucleotides not matched to a gene: 6. For the CDR3, the DNA is TGTGCCAGCTCACAAGGGACAGGTGATTATGGCTACACCTTC. Translation: CASSQGTGDYGYTF.

This clone was observed a few times. This chain connects TRBV12-5 to TRBJ2-7; D is uncertain. Deletions cut 2 bases from V and 6 bases from J, with 20 bases between. Germline V gene lookup returns CDR1 LGHNT and CDR2 FRNRAP. The CDR3 contains 16 residues. The CDR3 DNA follows: TGTGCTAGTGGTTTGTATTTATCACAGAAACTCTCCGAGCAGTACTTC. Amino acid sequence: CASGLYLSQKLSEQYF. The entire variable domain, with the rest obtained from reference TRBV12-5 and TRBJ2-7, is as follows: DARVTQTPRHKVTEMGQEVTMRCQPILGHNTVFWYRQTMMQGLELLAYFRNRAPLDDSGMPKDRFSAEMPDATLATLKIQPSEPRDSAVYFCASGLYLSQKLSEQYFGPGTRLTVT.

This sequence joins TRBV3-1 (or the pseudogene TRBV3-2) and TRBJ1-5; D is ambiguous. Deletions cut 9 bases from V and 7 bases from J, with 10 bases between. Germline V CDR1 and CDR2: LGHDT, YNNKEL (reference sequence). The CDR3 contains 11 residues. CDR3 DNA: TGTGCCAGGGGAGGGAGACAGCCCCAGCATTTT. It specifies CARGGRQPQHF.

This chain uses TRBV2 with TRBJ2-1; 8 bases map to TRBD2. This CDR3 region has 14 residues. Germline CDR1 reads SNHLY; CDR2 reads FYNNEI. Germline trimming cut 7 bases from V and 2 bases from J; bases unmatched to any gene: 4. This CDR3 is CASNPGLAYNEQFF. The CDR3 bases are TGTGCCAGCAATCCGGGACTAGCCTACAATGAGCAGTTCTTC.

The chain recombines TRBV7-9 with TRBJ1-5; a possible D gene is TRBD1 (6 bases). Per the germline V gene, CDR1 is SEHNR and CDR2 is FQNEAQ (reference sequence). V was shortened by 5 bases and J by 4 bases, with 15 bases between the two germline ends. CDR3 length: 15 residues. CDR3 nucleotide sequence: TGTGCCAGCAGCCGCGCAGGGGTAGCAAATCAGCCCCAGCATTTT. Protein: CASSRAGVANQPQHF. The whole variable domain, filled in from reference TRBV7-9 and TRBJ1-5, reads DTGVSQNPRHKITKRGQNVTFRCDPISEHNRLYWYRQTLGQGPEFLTYFQNEAQLEKSRLLSDRFSAERPKGSFSTLEIQRTEQGDSAMYLCASSRAGVANQPQHFGDGTRLSIL.

This clone was recorded once. V and J are TRBV19 and TRBJ2-5, with TRBD1 as a possible D gene (6 bases). The V and J ends lost 5 bases and 1 base respectively, with 11 bases between them. The CDR3 is 14 residues long. Germline loops: CDR1 LNHDA, CDR2 SQIVND (reference sequence). CDR3 in amino acids: CASSPRRGQETQYF. CDR3 nucleotide sequence: TGTGCCAGTAGTCCACGCAGGGGCCAAGAGACCCAGTACTTC.

The chain employs TRBV7-2 and TRBJ1-3, with D tentatively TRBD1 (5 bases). Germline values: CDR1 SGHTA, CDR2 FQGNSA. The CDR3 has 13 residues. V was cut by 5 bases and J by 5 bases, with 10 bases left in between. The CDR3 bases are TGTGCCAGCAGCCAGGGCGGAAGAAACACCATATATTTT. Its protein product is CASSQGGRNTIYF.

The chain links TRBV27 to TRBJ1-1; tentatively, D is TRBD1 (6 bases). Germline CDR1 is MNHEY and CDR2 is SMNVEV (reference sequence). The CDR3 covers 15 residues. The germline V and J ends were trimmed by 0 bases and 0 bases, with 8 bases remaining between them. In DNA form, the CDR3 reads TGTGCCAGCAGTTTATCTACAGGGTTGAACACTGAAGCTTTCTTT. Its translation: CASSLSTGLNTEAFF.

The chain is built from TRBV4-1 and TRBJ2-3; 7 nucleotides agree with TRBD1. The trim removed 2 bases at V and 1 base at J, leaving 15 bases unmatched. The CDR3 contains 19 residues. Per germline, CDR1 MGHRA and CDR2 YSYEKL. CDR3 in DNA: TGCGCCAGCAGCCAATGGGCAGGGGGATCGGTTTTTGGCACAGATACGCAGTATTTT. Its protein product is CASSQWAGGSVFGTDTQYF.

The genes are TRBV15 and TRBJ2-2, with 8 bases lining up with TRBD1. Germline assignment: CDR1 LNHNV and CDR2 YYDKDF (reference sequence). There are 17 residues in the CDR3. V dropped 5 bases and J dropped 4; count of bases not matched to a gene: 12. The CDR3 loop reads CATSGVPRTGSTGELFF. In nucleotides, the CDR3 is TGTGCCACCAGCGGAGTCCCTAGGACAGGGAGCACCGGGGAGCTGTTTTTT. Together with reference TRBV15 and TRBJ2-2, the CDR3 gives the full variable domain: DAMVIQNPRYQVTQFGKPVTLSCSQTLNHNVMYWYQQKSSQAPKLLFHYYDKDFNNEADTPDNFQSRRPNTSFCFLDIRSPGLGDTAMYLCATSGVPRTGSTGELFFGEGSRLTVL.

This rearrangement joins TRBV18 to TRBJ2-7; no clear D. V gave up 0 bases and J gave up 5 bases, with 5 bases separating them. From germline, CDR1 is KGHSH and CDR2 LQKENI. The CDR3 has 12 residues. The CDR3 bases are TGTGCCAGCTCACCACCCGGTAACGAGCAGTACTTC. It specifies CASSPPGNEQYF. Full variable domain (missing parts from reference TRBV18 and TRBJ2-7): NAGVMQNPRHLVRRRGQEARLRCSPMKGHSHVYWYRQLPEEGLKFMVYLQKENIIDESGMPKERFSAEFPKEGPSILRIQQVVRGDSAAYFCASSPPGNEQYFGPGTRLTVT.

The V and J genes are TRBV19 and TRBJ2-7, with 9 bases aligning to TRBD2. The CDR3 covers 14 residues. Looked up from germline, CDR1 is LNHDA and CDR2 is SQIVND (reference sequence). The V segment lost 3 bases and the J segment 2 bases; nucleotides outside the gene matches: 2. Written as DNA, the CDR3 is TGTGCCAGTAGTATGGAGCGGGGGGCCTACGAGCAGTACTTC. The encoded protein is CASSMERGAYEQYF.

This rearrangement joins TRBV7-2 to TRBJ1-4; no firm D call. Germline V gene data show CDR1 as SGHTA and CDR2 as FQGNSA. Trimming cost V 0 bases and J 0 bases, with 5 bases left between them. There are 15 residues in the CDR3. The CDR3 sequence: CASSLASSTNEKLFF. The CDR3 coding sequence is TGTGCCAGCAGCTTAGCTTCTTCAACTAATGAAAAACTGTTTTTT. Filled out from reference TRBV7-2 and TRBJ1-4, the complete variable domain reads GAGVSQSPSNKVTEKGKDVELRCDPISGHTALYWYRQSLGQGLEFLIYFQGNSAPDKSGLPSDRFSAERTGGSVSTLTIQRTQQEDSAVYLCASSLASSTNEKLFFGSGTQLSVL.

V and J are TRBV23-1 and TRBJ1-2; 9 bases map to TRBD1. TRBV23-1 is placed among ORFs of uncertain function. J was trimmed by 6 bases and V by 6 bases; bases with no gene match: 5. The CDR3 contains 13 residues. CDR3 residues: CASRADRGNGYTF. The CDR3 nucleotides read TGCGCCAGCAGAGCGGACAGGGGAAATGGCTACACCTTC.

The J gene is TRBJ2-3, the V gene TRBV6-2 or TRBV6-3; 12 bases are shared with TRBD1. The CDR3 has 16 residues. Germline V CDR1 and CDR2: MNHEY, SVGEGT. Trimming took 0 bases from V and 4 from J; bases not matched to a gene: 2. DNA for the CDR3: TGTGCCAGCAGTTACTCGGGACAGGGGGCAGCAGATACGCAGTATTTT. Translating gives CASSYSGQGAADTQYF.

The gene calls are TRBV9 and TRBJ1-2, with 9 bases matching TRBD1. Per the germline V gene, CDR1 is SGDLS and CDR2 is YYNGEE. This CDR3 is 15 amino acids long. The trim removed 4 bases at V and 8 bases at J, leaving 12 bases unmatched. This CDR3 reads CASSPRDRVTEGYTF. DNA of the CDR3: TGTGCCAGCAGCCCTAGGGACAGGGTGACGGAGGGCTACACCTTC.

The rearrangement joins TRBV5-6 to TRBJ1-1, with a tentative D call TRBD1 (6 bases). This CDR3 spans 15 amino acids. Trimming shortened V by 4 bases and J by 6 bases, and 19 bases separated the two germline ends. Per germline, CDR1 SGHDT and CDR2 YYEEEE. CDR3 bases: TGTGCCAGCAGCGGTAGACAGGCAGTAATAGCTGAAGCTTTCTTT. Amino acids: CASSGRQAVIAEAFF.

The genes are TRBV5-1 and TRBJ2-1, with 8 bases aligning to TRBD1. V shed 4 bases, J shed 8 bases, and the junction held 5 bases outside the gene matches. CDR1 and CDR2 from the germline V gene are SGHRS and YFSETQ. This CDR3 contains 13 residues. CDR3 in amino acids: CASSRQGSDEQFF. CDR3 nucleotides: TGCGCCAGCAGCCGACAGGGGTCGGATGAGCAGTTCTTC.

This chain links TRBV5-1 with TRBJ2-1; 7 bases are a match to TRBD2. CDR3 size: 15 residues. After removal of 4 bases from V and 1 base from J, the junction contained 5 bases not matched to a gene. CDR1 and CDR2 (germline): SGHRS, YFSETQ. In DNA form, the CDR3 reads TGCGCCAGCAGCCCGGCGGGGGAGTCCTACAATGAGCAGTTCTTC. This sequence encodes CASSPAGESYNEQFF.

The rearrangement joins TRBV12-5 to TRBJ1-5; 10 bases are a match to TRBD1. V was pared by 1 base and J by 6 bases, with 3 bases of the junction left unmatched. CDR3 length: 15 amino acids. Germline V gives CDR1 LGHNT, CDR2 FRNRAP. CDR3 bases: TGTGCTAGTGGTTTGGGACAGGGGGCAGGTCAGCCCCAGCATTTT. This gives the protein CASGLGQGAGQPQHF.

The chain combines TRBV6-5 with TRBJ2-7; TRBD1 matches at 8 bases. The germline gives CDR1 MNHEY, CDR2 SVGAGI. After removal of 8 bases from V and 1 base from J, the junction contained 4 bases not matched to a gene. This CDR3 spans 13 amino acids. The CDR3 loop is CASSDRGSYEQYF. The CDR3, as DNA: TGTGCCAGCTCTGACAGGGGATCCTACGAGCAGTACTTC.

This clone was detected only once. The chain joins TRBV2 to TRBJ1-1, with unresolved D. The CDR3 has 14 amino acids. The V gene lost 3 bases and the J gene lost 1 base, with 9 bases spanning the gap. Germline CDR1 reads SNHLY; CDR2 reads FYNNEI. CDR3 DNA: TGTGCCAGCAGTGATTGGAGGAGGAACACTGAAGCTTTCTTT. Its protein is CASSDWRRNTEAFF.

The chain employs TRBV3-1 (or the pseudogene TRBV3-2) and TRBJ1-2; no clear D gene. This CDR3 region has 15 residues. V lost 1 base to trimming and J lost 0 bases, with 9 bases between them. Germline assignment: CDR1 LGHDT and CDR2 YNNKEL (reference sequence). CDR3 nucleotide sequence: TGTGCCAGCAGCCAAGTGGCGGGAGCTAACTATGGCTACACCTTC. The encoded protein is CASSQVAGANYGYTF.